These 32 T cell receptor beta chains came from one sample sequenced in a study of shared clonotypes between healthy human individuals. Positive CCR7 selection of CD45RO-negative cells yielded the naive CD8 cells, and terminally differentiated effector memory CD45RA+ cells were excluded. This table comes from immunoSEQ multiplex PCR, and its TCRdb copy is limited to in-frame clones, with some not included. The sample includes roughly 2 million clones, over 85% of them seen just once. The sample was naive CD8+ T cells sorted from blood. These receptors originate from a man younger than 35 in good health.

This chain joins TRBV7-2 and TRBJ2-1; TRBD2 aligns across 14 bases. The CDR3 length is 21 residues. Unmatched junction bases numbered 10, after V lost 0 bases and J lost 0 bases. Germline CDR1 and CDR2: SGHTA and FQGNSA. DNA of the CDR3: TGTGCCAGCAGCTTAGCCCCGGGACGGGGGACTAGCGGGAGCTCCTACAATGAGCAGTTCTTC. It specifies CASSLAPGRGTSGSSYNEQFF.

The V and J genes are TRBV19 and TRBJ1-2, with 7 bases lining up with TRBD1. In germline, CDR1 is LNHDA, CDR2 SQIVND (reference sequence). The CDR3 consists of 14 residues. V shed 3 bases, J shed 3 bases, and the junction held 4 bases outside the gene matches. In nucleotides, the CDR3 is TGTGCCAGTAGTATTTATACAGGGGACTATGGCTACACCTTC. The encoded protein is CASSIYTGDYGYTF.

This chain joins TRBV4-3 and TRBJ2-2; the D gene is possibly TRBD2 (6 bases). V lost 5 bases and J lost 7, with 8 bases in between. The germline V gene has CDR1 LGHNA and CDR2 YSLEER. The CDR3 is 12 residues long. The CDR3 loop is CASSGGYGELFF. The CDR3 nucleotides are TGCGCCAGCAGCGGAGGGTACGGGGAGCTGTTTTTT.

Comments on this clone: Other DNA sequences of this sample code for an identical CDR3. This chain links TRBV27 with TRBJ2-2; no clear D gene. Trimming took 1 base from V and 1 from J, leaving 1 base between them. The CDR3 contains 13 residues. Looked up from germline, CDR1 is MNHEY and CDR2 is SMNVEV (reference sequence). For the CDR3, the DNA is TGTGCCAGCAGTTTATTGAACACCGGGGAGCTGTTTTTT. This encodes CASSLLNTGELFF.

The chain uses TRBV28 and TRBJ1-1, with D possibly TRBD1 on 5 matching bases. V dropped 3 bases and J dropped 1 base, with 9 bases sitting between them. CDR3 length: 14 amino acids. Per germline, CDR1 MDHEN and CDR2 SYDVKM. CDR3 loop: CASSLLRGNTEAFF. The CDR3 nucleotides are TGTGCCAGCAGTTTGTTAAGGGGGAACACTGAAGCTTTCTTT.

J is TRBJ1-2 and V is TRBV6-5; 9 bases fit TRBD1. After removal of 3 bases from V and 8 bases from J, the junction contained 10 bases not matched to a gene. Germline CDR1 is MNHEY and CDR2 is SVGAGI. There are 15 residues in the CDR3. This CDR3 is CASSYTGQGAAGYTF. DNA of the CDR3: TGTGCCAGCAGTTATACGGGACAGGGAGCTGCCGGCTACACCTTC.

The J gene is TRBJ1-3, the V gene TRBV30; 8 positions match TRBD1. The germline gives CDR1 GTSNPN, CDR2 SVGIG (reference sequence). CDR3 length: 19 residues. With 3 bases clipped from V and 3 bases from J, the junction kept 19 bases outside the gene matches. In nucleotides, the CDR3 is TGTGCCTGGAGCGGCTACGGGGACAGGTCCGTTGTGGGTGGAAACACCATATATTTT. Its protein is CAWSGYGDRSVVGGNTIYF.

The chain recombines TRBV2 with TRBJ2-7, with D unresolved. This CDR3 comprises 11 residues. Germline assignment: CDR1 SNHLY and CDR2 FYNNEI. Trimming stripped 6 bases from V and 6 bases from J, with 9 bases between. Here the CDR3 DNA reads TGTGCCAGCAGCAACTTGGCCGAGCAGTACTTC. This codes for CASSNLAEQYF. Variable domain in full (rest from reference TRBV2 and TRBJ2-7): EPEVTQTPSHQVTQMGQEVILRCVPISNHLYFYWYRQILGQKVEFLVSFYNNEISEKSEIFDDQFSVERPDGSNFTLKIRSTKLEDSAMYFCASSNLAEQYFGPGTRLTVT.

This clone was counted between two and nine times. This sequence joins TRBV29-1 and TRBJ2-7, with 7 bases matching TRBD1. The junction had 13 bases not matched to a gene; V was cut back by 8 bases and J by 3 bases. The CDR3 consists of 14 residues. Looked up from germline, CDR1 is SQVTM and CDR2 is ANQGSEA. The CDR3 here is CSTRSGGKNYEQYF. In nucleotides, the CDR3 is TGCAGCACAAGGTCAGGGGGTAAAAACTACGAGCAGTACTTC.

V is TRBV4-3 and J is TRBJ2-1; D gene ambiguous. This CDR3 has 16 amino acids. V was cut by 0 bases and J by 2 bases, with 11 bases left in between. CDR1 LGHNA and CDR2 YSLEER come from the germline V gene. The CDR3 is CASSQEGLGTYNEQFF. CDR3 coding DNA: TGCGCCAGCAGCCAAGAAGGCCTTGGCACCTACAATGAGCAGTTCTTC.

This clone came up once. The genes are TRBV7-9 and TRBJ1-5, with TRBD1 identical over 9 bases. Germline trimming cut 4 bases from V and 3 bases from J; bases unmatched to any gene: 13. CDR1 SEHNR and CDR2 FQNEAQ come from the germline V gene (reference sequence). The CDR3 contains 18 residues. The CDR3 DNA sequence: TGTGCCAGCAGCTGGGACCGGGACAGGGCATCAGTCAATCAGCCCCAGCATTTT. This translates into CASSWDRDRASVNQPQHF.

The V call is TRBV6-1, the J call TRBJ1-2; a weak D match, TRBD1 (6 bases). CDR1 MNHNS and CDR2 SASEGT come from the germline V gene. The CDR3 loop spans 15 amino acids. V gave up 5 bases and J gave up 2 bases, with 15 bases separating them. CDR3 nucleotides: TGTGCCAGCAGTACCCCTGGGACACGAAACTATGGCTACACCTTC. Translated: CASSTPGTRNYGYTF.

The J gene is TRBJ2-3, the V gene TRBV6-5, with no clear D. The germline V and J ends were trimmed by 1 base and 5 bases, with 10 bases remaining between them. The CDR3 runs to 14 residues. The germline V gene has CDR1 MNHEY and CDR2 SVGAGI. The CDR3 is CASSYLVGEDTQYF. The CDR3 coding sequence is TGTGCCAGCAGTTACTTGGTGGGTGAAGATACGCAGTATTTT.

This chain uses TRBV7-9 with TRBJ2-7, with 9 positions matching TRBD1. The CDR3 is 14 residues long. The germline V gene has CDR1 SEHNR and CDR2 FQNEAQ (reference sequence). The V segment lost 5 bases and the J segment 5 bases; nucleotides outside the gene matches: 7. CDR3 nucleotide sequence: TGTGCCAGCAGCCTAGGGACAGGGTACCACGAGCAGTACTTC. Protein: CASSLGTGYHEQYF. Full variable domain (rest looked up from reference TRBV7-9 and TRBJ2-7): DTGVSQNPRHKITKRGQNVTFRCDPISEHNRLYWYRQTLGQGPEFLTYFQNEAQLEKSRLLSDRFSAERPKGSFSTLEIQRTEQGDSAMYLCASSLGTGYHEQYFGPGTRLTVT.

V is TRBV5-6 and J is TRBJ2-5, with D perhaps TRBD1 or TRBD2 (5 bases each). This CDR3 contains 14 residues. Germline values: CDR1 SGHDT, CDR2 YYEEEE. V was shortened by 0 bases and J by 5 bases, with 11 bases between the two germline ends. The CDR3 DNA sequence: TGTGCCAGCAGCTTGGTGGTCAGGGAGGAGACCCAGTACTTC. Its protein is CASSLVVREETQYF.

This clone was detected once. This chain uses TRBV4-1 with TRBJ1-1; D may be TRBD1 (5 bases). The length of the CDR3 is 14 residues. Germline loops: CDR1 MGHRA, CDR2 YSYEKL. V gave up 0 bases and J gave up 10 bases, with 15 bases separating them. The CDR3 sequence: CASSQDGQGEGAFF. CDR3 nucleotides: TGCGCCAGCAGCCAAGATGGGCAGGGAGAGGGAGCTTTCTTT.

The chain links TRBV27 to TRBJ2-7, with 7 bases lining up with TRBD1. Losses at the gene ends were 3 bases for V and 3 bases for J; bases not matched to a gene: 5. CDR3 length: 14 amino acids. Germline V gene sequence: CDR1 MNHEY, CDR2 SMNVEV (reference sequence). CDR3 residues: CASSLTGSFYEQYF. The DNA for the CDR3 is TGTGCCAGCAGTTTGACAGGGAGTTTCTACGAGCAGTACTTC.

J is TRBJ2-1 and V is TRBV10-2, with D perhaps being TRBD1 or TRBD2 (5 bases each). Germline V gives CDR1 WSHSY, CDR2 SAAADI. V was trimmed by 0 bases and J by 5 bases, leaving 17 bases between them. The CDR3 extends over 17 amino acids. CDR3 residues: CASSESVVSGTDNEQFF. CDR3 bases: TGCGCCAGCAGTGAGTCGGTAGTGTCCGGGACGGACAATGAGCAGTTCTTC.

The rearrangement links TRBV2 to TRBJ2-5; D may be TRBD1 (6 bases). V lost 5 bases, J lost 4 bases, and 23 bases lay in between. Germline loops: CDR1 SNHLY, CDR2 FYNNEI. The CDR3 consists of 17 residues. In DNA form, the CDR3 reads TGTGCCAGCAGTATATTTCCAGGGGCCGGGCTTTTAGAGACCCAGTACTTC. It codes for CASSIFPGAGLLETQYF. The complete variable domain, with remaining parts taken from reference TRBV2 and TRBJ2-5, reads EPEVTQTPSHQVTQMGQEVILRCVPISNHLYFYWYRQILGQKVEFLVSFYNNEISEKSEIFDDQFSVERPDGSNFTLKIRSTKLEDSAMYFCASSIFPGAGLLETQYFGPGTRLLVL.

The genes are TRBV7-9 and TRBJ2-1; D may be TRBD2 (6 bases). V lost 6 bases, J lost 2 bases, and 23 bases lay in between. The length of the CDR3 is 18 residues. Per the germline V gene, CDR1 is SEHNR and CDR2 is FQNEAQ (reference sequence). CDR3 sequence: CASRGGAGSEPAYNEQFF. In nucleotides, the CDR3 is TGTGCCAGCAGGGGAGGCGCGGGGTCAGAACCCGCCTACAATGAGCAGTTCTTC.

This clone was recorded only once. For the CDR3, the DNA is TGTGCCTGGAGTGGAGGCAGCAACTCCTACGAGCAGTACTTC. Translation: CAWSGGSNSYEQYF. The genes are TRBV30 and TRBJ2-7; no clear D. Germline CDR1 and CDR2: GTSNPN and SVGIG (reference sequence). This CDR3 is 14 amino acids long. Trimming removed 1 base from V and 0 bases from J, with 10 bases in between.

The V call is TRBV4-1, the J call TRBJ1-2, with no clear D. Between the trimmed V and J ends, which lost 1 base and 0 bases, there was a span of 9 bases. Germline values: CDR1 MGHRA, CDR2 YSYEKL. The CDR3 covers 15 residues. CDR3 sequence: CASSQAGGANYGYTF. The CDR3 DNA reads as TGCGCCAGCAGCCAAGCAGGTGGAGCTAACTATGGCTACACCTTC.

This clone was picked up one time. The V gene is TRBV7-9, the J gene TRBJ2-5, with D possibly TRBD1 on 5 matching bases. This CDR3 is built from 15 residues. V was clipped by 0 bases and J by 5 bases, with 13 bases between them. Germline V CDR1 and CDR2: SEHNR, FQNEAQ (reference sequence). The CDR3 protein is CASSLADGRVETQYF. DNA of the CDR3: TGTGCCAGCAGCTTAGCCGACGGCAGGGTTGAGACCCAGTACTTC.

The chain couples TRBV30 to TRBJ1-4; D ambiguous. CDR1 is GTSNPN, CDR2 SVGIG, per germline (reference sequence). Between the trimmed V and J ends, which lost 0 bases and 5 bases, there was a span of 7 bases. The CDR3 length is 13 residues. This CDR3 reads CAWSVGGNEKLFF. The DNA of the CDR3 is TGTGCCTGGAGTGTCGGAGGGAATGAAAAACTGTTTTTT.

The chain uses TRBV19 and TRBJ1-1; D may be TRBD1 (6 bases). Germline CDR1 is LNHDA and CDR2 is SQIVND (reference sequence). The CDR3 contains 14 residues. Trimming removed 6 bases from V and 0 bases from J, with 11 bases in between. CDR3 region: CASSPQGMNTEAFF. In DNA form, the CDR3 reads TGTGCCAGTAGCCCACAGGGAATGAACACTGAAGCTTTCTTT.

The CDR3 loop is CASSLDPGSLNTGELFF. The CDR3 DNA sequence: TGTGCCAGCAGCTTAGATCCCGGGTCGTTGAACACCGGGGAGCTGTTTTTT. The gene calls are TRBV7-6 and TRBJ2-2; D is undetermined. From germline, CDR1 is SGHVS and CDR2 FNYEAQ. This CDR3 contains 17 residues. V lost 1 base and J lost 1, with 13 bases in between.

V usage is TRBV6-6 and J usage is TRBJ2-1, with D possibly matching TRBD2 (6 bases). The CDR3 covers 15 residues. V lost 5 bases to trimming and J lost 10 bases, with 21 bases between them. CDR1 is MNHNY, CDR2 SVGAGI, per germline (reference sequence). The CDR3 reads CASSTPRGEVKEQFF. CDR3 in DNA: TGTGCCAGCAGTACCCCCCGCGGGGAAGTCAAAGAGCAGTTCTTC.

The rearrangement uses TRBV30 and TRBJ1-3; D is unclear. The ends were cut back, 2 bases at V and 0 bases at J, with 17 bases in the middle. The CDR3 sequence is 17 residues long. Per germline, CDR1 GTSNPN and CDR2 SVGIG (reference sequence). The DNA for the CDR3 is TGTGCCTGGAGTTACACGAACCGGGAGGGCTCTGGAAACACCATATATTTT. Its translation is CAWSYTNREGSGNTIYF.

The chain is built from TRBV2 and TRBJ2-2; no firm D call. The V end lost 3 bases, the J end lost 7 bases, and 12 bases lay between the germline ends. CDR1 is SNHLY, CDR2 FYNNEI, per germline. The CDR3 has 14 residues. The CDR3 DNA sequence: TGTGCCAGCAGTGAGTACGGTCTCGGCGGGGAGCTGTTTTTT. Its protein is CASSEYGLGGELFF.

The rearrangement uses TRBV7-9 and TRBJ2-5; unclear D gene. The germline V gene has CDR1 SEHNR and CDR2 FQNEAQ (reference sequence). The V end lost 2 bases, the J end lost 2 bases, and 6 bases lay between the germline ends. The CDR3 is 13 residues long. As DNA, the CDR3 is TGTGCCAGCAGCTTACGGTTGCAAGAGACCCAGTACTTC. It specifies CASSLRLQETQYF.

The chain is built from TRBV2 and TRBJ2-3; D is ambiguous. V lost 1 base, J lost 2 bases, and 7 bases lay in between. The CDR3 is 14 amino acids. CDR1 and CDR2 (germline): SNHLY, FYNNEI. CDR3 DNA sequence: TGTGCCAGCAGTGAAGGGTTCCCCACAGATACGCAGTATTTT. It translates to CASSEGFPTDTQYF.

The rearrangement joins TRBV19 to TRBJ1-6; D possibly corresponds to TRBD1 (6 bases). The CDR3 is 16 residues long. Trimming removed 3 bases from V and 11 bases from J, with 20 bases in between. The germline V gene has CDR1 LNHDA and CDR2 SQIVND (reference sequence). CDR3 bases: TGTGCCAGTAGTATGAACAGGGAGCTTTACAGCGCACCCCTCCACTTT. This sequence encodes CASSMNRELYSAPLHF.